At least ten counts were recorded for the clone carrying this TCR beta chain. Antigen specificity is unknown. The source of the sample is a study of metastatic and nonmetastatic thyroid tumors. Overall study context: Comparative analysis of repertoires was undertaken across blood and tumor or nodule tissue obtained from malignant and benign thyroid patients. The study, taken as a whole, reports: TCR beta diversity was reportedly significantly higher in malignant thyroid tumors than benign nodules, in blood and tumor.

CDR1 is SEHNR, CDR2 FQNEAQ, per germline (reference sequence). The CDR3 is 15 residues long. V gave up 6 bases and J gave up 5 bases; unmatched junction bases: 12. Ahead of thyroid surgery, no patient had received treatment of any kind. TCRdb called clones again from the PCR reads with MiXCR. The sample holds about 28,000 clones, 20% to 25% seen once. The TCR originated in a female donor with papillary thyroid cancer or a benign thyroid nodule (not recorded which). Some clones in this sample may be carry-over from other donors' samples. Material for sequencing was blood. The chain joins TRBV7-9 to TRBJ2-5; TRBD2 matches 7 bases. CDR3 protein: CASSQTGTTSETQYF. The CDR3, as DNA: TGTGCCAGCAGTCAAACCGGGACTACTTCGGAGACCCAGTACTTC.